This record concerns one T cell receptor beta chain sequence. What this receptor recognizes is not known. Base quality data are lacking; no much larger clone is found one base away. These data belong to a study of blood T cell repertoires in COVID-19 (dated by TCRdb to 2019 to 2021). About the study as a whole: The collaborator samples originated in the United States, Italy and Spain and spanned the acute and convalescent phases of COVID-19. The material from the prospective study consisted of cDNA or gDNA derived from T cells, B-cell-depleted T cells, or PBMCs. Subjects who had been exposed to COVID-19, were actively infected with it, or had recovered from it provided the deeply sampled blood TCRbeta repertoires that made up the dataset. The repertoires were released in a freely available public database intended as a resource for research on the immune response to SARS-CoV-2. The samples were drawn from the first 160 participants of the ongoing ImmuneRACE study and from under 1,500 subjects provided by 6 global collaborators. The sample metadata nearly always contained a de-identified subject ID, COVID-19 status, age in years and sex. Where HLA class I and class II types were available, the types were taken from metadata supplied by the sample provider, not from assay-based typing. Study-wide conclusions, independent of this receptor: The amount of clinical and demographic metadata varied by source and participant and was provided uncurated.

Relative to germline, V is 3 bases shorter and J is 3 bases shorter, with 9 bases between their ends. As encoded in the germline V gene, CDR1 is SGHTA while CDR2 is FQGNSA. Counted from cysteine to phenylalanine, this CDR3 has 13 amino acids. Only the CDR3 part of the read is kept: 39 bases, read in frame from the first base. Whole blood was collected in K2EDTA tubes by collaborating institutions according to the institutions' own protocols. For TCRbeta analysis, collaborators shipped samples as frozen whole blood, isolated PBMCs, or DNA extracted from either of those sample types. TCRbeta CDR3 regions were amplified from genomic DNA using the immunoSEQ Assay, a bias-controlled multiplex PCR. Processing in the source paper ran as follows. Within the assay, amplification of reference gene primers was used to estimate how many nucleated cells each sample contained. To quantify the absolute abundance of each unique TCRbeta CDR3 rearrangement, sequence reads were collapsed and filtered. For each sample, productive Simpson clonality was calculated by taking the square root of Simpson's diversity index across productive rearrangements. TCRdb took this table from immuneACCESS and kept in-frame rearrangements with V and J called. Such tables lack part of the clones; where checked against another copy, unresolved V genes explain under half of the gap, and the rest is unexplained. V and J calls and clone size are as listed in that table; D and trimming were resolved from the DNA. The sample table holds roughly 200,000 clones, of which 70% to 90% were seen once. Clones ranked in the top ten supply around 3.3% of the sample.

Here the chain combines TRBV7-2 and TRBJ2-7, with TRBD2 tentatively as D gene (5 bases match). The clonotype comes from a man aged 60 to 69 with acute or convalescent COVID-19. The source material was peripheral blood. The bases are TGTGCCAGCAGCTTTGGCGGGTTCTACGAGCAGTACTTC. This codes for CASSFGGFYEQYF.